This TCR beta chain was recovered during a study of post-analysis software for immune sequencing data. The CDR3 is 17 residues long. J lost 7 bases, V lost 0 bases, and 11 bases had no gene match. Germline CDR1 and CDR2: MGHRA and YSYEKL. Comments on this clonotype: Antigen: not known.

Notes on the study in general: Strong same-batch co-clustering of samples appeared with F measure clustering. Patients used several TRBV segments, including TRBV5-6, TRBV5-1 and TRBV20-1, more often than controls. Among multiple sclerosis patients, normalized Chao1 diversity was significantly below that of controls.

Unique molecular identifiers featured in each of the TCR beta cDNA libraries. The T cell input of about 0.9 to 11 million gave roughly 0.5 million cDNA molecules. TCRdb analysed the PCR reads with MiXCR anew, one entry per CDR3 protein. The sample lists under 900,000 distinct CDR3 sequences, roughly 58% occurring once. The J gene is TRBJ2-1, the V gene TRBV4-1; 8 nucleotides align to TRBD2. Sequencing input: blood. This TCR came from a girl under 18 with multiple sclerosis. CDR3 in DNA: TGCGCCAGCAGCCAAGATCCGTACGGGGGGGGTCTGAATGAGCAGTTCTTC. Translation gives CASSQDPYGGGLNEQFF.